This TCR beta chain was captured in a study of blood T cell repertoires in COVID-19. Turning to the study itself: The United States, Italy and Spain were the sources of the acute and convalescent COVID-19 samples.

J lost 1 base, V lost 6 bases, and 4 bases had no gene match. Germline-derived CDR1 and CDR2 are LNHDA and SQIVND (reference sequence). The CDR3 covers 15 residues. This clone was observed once. Study processing details: By means of reference gene primer amplification, nucleated cell counts were estimated. The repertoire was sequenced with immunoSEQ multiplex PCR; TCRdb's copy has only in-frame clones and lacks some. V, J and clone size are those of that table, while D and trimming were read from the DNA. The sample holds about 160,000 clones, approximately 87% seen once. Those enrolled, adults aged about 18 to 89 years, came from about two dozen US areas. Donors were grouped by their self-reported clinical history.

This sequence was found in a woman aged 45-60 years who had recovered from COVID-19. The gene calls are TRBV19 and TRBJ2-5; 11 bases align to TRBD2. Sample: PBMCs or T cells enriched from blood (not recorded which). The CDR3 sequence is CASSPSGGRQETQYF. The CDR3 nucleotides are TGTGCCAGTAGCCCTAGCGGGGGGCGCCAAGAGACCCAGTACTTC.